This T cell receptor beta chain appears in the sequencing data of a study of cytomegalovirus exposure and HLA in healthy donors. Turning to this clone: The antigen remains undetermined. Mismatch with germline at one junction end may stem from a read error.

This PCR relied on a set of 60 Vbeta primers and 13 Jbeta primers. Assay: immunoSEQ multiplex PCR; the TCRdb copy retains only in-frame clones and omits some. The sample lists about 180,000 clones, 82% occurring once. Study-wide results and caveats: Associated with HLA alleles at 0.05 false discovery rate in a later analysis were 16,951 TCR beta sequences. Cytomegalovirus association was listed for around 170 TCR beta chains.

Germline CDR1 and CDR2: MNHEY and SVGAGI. This CDR3 is built from 15 residues. The rearrangement uses TRBV6-5 and TRBJ2-3; maybe TRBD1 (6 bases). This TCR came from a woman between 45 and 60 years old in good health and CMV-seronegative. The specimen sequenced was PBMCs. The CDR3 region is CASSSRGSHTDAQYF. DNA of the CDR3: TGTGCCAGCAGTTCGAGGGGGTCCCACACAGATGCGCAGTATTTT.